This T cell receptor beta chain was captured in a study of T cell changes during pregnancy in multiple sclerosis. The CDR3 has 17 residues. The ends were cut back, 0 bases at V and 0 bases at J, with 10 bases in the middle. Germline V gives CDR1 SGHKS, CDR2 YYEKEE (reference sequence). The table came from immunoSEQ multiplex PCR; TCRdb's copy has only in-frame clones and leaves some out. The table has tens of thousands of clones, 70% to 90% seen once. In this sample, this clone turned up once. Sequences were derived from peripheral blood, sampled after pregnancy. The gene calls are TRBV5-5 and TRBJ1-6; D is ambiguous. The clonotype originates from a female donor with multiple sclerosis, enrolled in a pregnancy study. In DNA, the CDR3 is TGTGCCAGCAGCTTGGAAGGGAGGAGCTCCTATAATTCACCCCTCCACTTT. Its protein is CASSLEGRSSYNSPLHF. The entire variable domain, with the rest obtained from reference TRBV5-5 and TRBJ1-6, is as follows: DAGVTQSPTHLIKTRGQQVTLRCSPISGHKSVSWYQQVLGQGPQFIFQYYEKEERGRGNFPDRFSARQFPNYSSELNVNALLLGDSALYLCASSLEGRSSYNSPLHFGNGTRLTVT.